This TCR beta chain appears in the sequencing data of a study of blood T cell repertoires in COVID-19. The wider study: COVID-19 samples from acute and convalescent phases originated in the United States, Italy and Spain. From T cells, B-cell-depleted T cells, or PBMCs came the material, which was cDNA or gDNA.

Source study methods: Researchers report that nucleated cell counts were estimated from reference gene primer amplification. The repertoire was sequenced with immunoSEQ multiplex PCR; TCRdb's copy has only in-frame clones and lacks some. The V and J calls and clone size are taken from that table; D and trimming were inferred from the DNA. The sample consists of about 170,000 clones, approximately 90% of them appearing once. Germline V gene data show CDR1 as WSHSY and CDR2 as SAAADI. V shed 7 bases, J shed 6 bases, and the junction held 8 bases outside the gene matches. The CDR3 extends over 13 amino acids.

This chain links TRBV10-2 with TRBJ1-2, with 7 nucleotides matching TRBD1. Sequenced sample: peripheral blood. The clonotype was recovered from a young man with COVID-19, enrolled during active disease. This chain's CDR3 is CASKLDRPHGYTF. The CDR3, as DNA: TGCGCCAGCAAATTGGACAGGCCTCATGGCTACACCTTC.